These 23 T cell receptor beta chains were all obtained from the same sample, sequenced in a study of control samples from healthy donors and cancer patients. Generated by immunoSEQ multiplex PCR, the TCRdb table keeps only in-frame clones and is missing some. There are some 110,000 clones in the sample; around 82% occur only once, and less than 15% lies in the top ten. The sequencing sample was made of blood. These receptors were collected from a woman aged 45-59 years in good health.

This CDR3 is CASSGTGENSPLHF. CDR3 nucleotides: TGTGCCAGCAGCGGGACAGGGGAGAATTCACCCCTCCACTTT. V usage is TRBV9 and J usage is TRBJ1-6; 9 nucleotides match TRBD1. Trimming removed 3 bases from V and 7 bases from J; junction bases left unmatched: 2. The V gene's germline CDR1 is SGDLS and CDR2 YYNGEE. The CDR3 runs to 14 residues.

V gene TRBV10-3 combines with J gene TRBJ2-2; D remains ambiguous. From germline, CDR1 is ENHRY and CDR2 SYGVKD. The ends were cut back, 1 base at V and 7 bases at J, with 13 bases in the middle. The CDR3 spans 15 residues. This chain's CDR3 is CAISELGSAVGELFF. CDR3 bases: TGTGCCATCAGTGAGTTAGGCTCGGCGGTCGGGGAGCTGTTTTTT.

The chain links TRBV20-1 to TRBJ2-3; 12 bases agree with TRBD2. Germline loops: CDR1 DFQATT, CDR2 SNEGSKA (reference sequence). J was trimmed by 2 bases and V by 3 bases; bases with no gene match: 9. CDR3 length: 17 residues. CDR3 DNA sequence: TGCAGTGCTAGTCCGACTAGCGGGGGCTTTTCCACAGATACGCAGTATTTT. Residues: CSASPTSGGFSTDTQYF.

This chain connects TRBV6-2 or TRBV6-3 to TRBJ2-3; no clear D gene. This CDR3 region has 14 residues. Trimming cost V 5 bases and J 4 bases, with 13 bases left between them. Germline V lookup: CDR1 MNHEY, CDR2 SVGEGT. For the CDR3, the DNA is TGTGCCAGCAGTCCGGACGCGAACTCAGATACGCAGTATTTT. Residues: CASSPDANSDTQYF.

By frequency in the sample, this clone is medium-sized. The rearrangement links TRBV19 to TRBJ2-2; D is unresolved. CDR3 length: 14 residues. Trimming removed 5 bases from V and 0 bases from J, with 7 bases in between. CDR1 LNHDA and CDR2 SQIVND come from the germline V gene (reference sequence). In nucleotides, the CDR3 is TGTGCCAGTAGTGGACCTACGAACACCGGGGAGCTGTTTTTT. It specifies CASSGPTNTGELFF. The whole variable domain, filled in from reference TRBV19 and TRBJ2-2, reads DGGITQSPKYLFRKEGQNVTLSCEQNLNHDAMYWYRQDPGQGLRLIYYSQIVNDFQKGDIAEGYSVSREKKESFPLTVTSAQKNPTAFYLCASSGPTNTGELFFGEGSRLTVL.

This clone was picked up one time. The rearrangement joins TRBV6-2 or TRBV6-3 to TRBJ2-1, with TRBD1 as a possible D gene (5 bases). Trimming cost V 2 bases and J 6 bases, with 8 bases left between them. The CDR3 spans 13 residues. Germline V lookup: CDR1 MNHEY, CDR2 SVGEGT. Here the CDR3 reads CASSYQGRNEQFF. The CDR3 DNA is TGTGCCAGCAGTTACCAGGGTCGCAATGAGCAGTTCTTC.

The CDR3 coding sequence is TGCAGTGCTAGTTCGCCCAGGGAAACCTACGAGCAGTACTTC. This translates into CSASSPRETYEQYF. The chain links TRBV20-1 to TRBJ2-7; D perhaps matches TRBD1 (5 bases). Germline values: CDR1 DFQATT, CDR2 SNEGSKA (reference sequence). V lost 3 bases to trimming and J lost 2 bases, with 14 bases between them. The CDR3 contains 14 residues.

The CDR3 here is CASSISSPGQPQHF. The CDR3, as DNA: TGTGCCAGCAGTATAAGTAGTCCGGGGCAGCCCCAGCATTTT. The V gene is TRBV28, the J gene TRBJ1-5; D remains ambiguous. This CDR3 comprises 14 residues. Germline loops: CDR1 MDHEN, CDR2 SYDVKM. V lost 5 bases and J lost 7, with 15 bases in between. The full variable domain, with the rest looked up from reference TRBV28 and TRBJ1-5, is DVKVTQSSRYLVKRTGEKVFLECVQDMDHENMFWYRQDPGLGLRLIYFSYDVKMKEKGDIPEGYSVSREKKERFSLILESASTNQTSMYLCASSISSPGQPQHFGDGTRLSIL.

V usage is TRBV11-2 and J usage is TRBJ2-5; the match to TRBD2 covers 10 bases. The CDR3 is 12 residues long. V was pared by 7 bases and J by 5 bases, with 1 base of the junction left unmatched. Germline values: CDR1 SGHAT, CDR2 FQNNGV. CDR3: CASKAGGETQYF. The CDR3, as DNA: TGTGCCAGCAAAGCGGGAGGGGAGACCCAGTACTTC.

The CDR3 region has the DNA TGTGCCAGCAGCCCGCGGGTTAGCGGCCAAGAGACCCAGTACTTC. Translation gives CASSPRVSGQETQYF. The chain employs TRBV9 and TRBJ2-5; D might be TRBD2 (6 bases). Germline CDR1 and CDR2: SGDLS and YYNGEE. V was trimmed by 4 bases and J by 1 base, leaving 14 bases between them. This CDR3 has 15 residues.

This clone was seen only once. The V call is TRBV18, the J call TRBJ2-2; unclear D gene. CDR1 KGHSH and CDR2 LQKENI come from the germline V gene. This CDR3 region has 16 residues. The V end was cut by 3 bases, the J end by 1 base, with 12 bases between. The CDR3 is CASSPRTPGNTGELFF. The CDR3, as DNA: TGTGCCAGCTCACCTCGTACCCCAGGGAACACCGGGGAGCTGTTTTTT.

This chain links TRBV19 with TRBJ1-1, with D possibly TRBD1 on 6 matching bases. The V end was cut by 8 bases, the J end by 1 base, with 17 bases between. The CDR3 extends over 15 amino acids. Germline loops: CDR1 LNHDA, CDR2 SQIVND (reference sequence). The CDR3: CASGARGARNTEAFF. The CDR3 DNA reads as TGTGCCAGTGGAGCTCGGGGGGCTAGGAACACTGAAGCTTTCTTT. The whole variable domain, remainder taken from reference TRBV19 and TRBJ1-1, is DGGITQSPKYLFRKEGQNVTLSCEQNLNHDAMYWYRQDPGQGLRLIYYSQIVNDFQKGDIAEGYSVSREKKESFPLTVTSAQKNPTAFYLCASGARGARNTEAFFGQGTRLTVV.

V usage is TRBV7-9 and J usage is TRBJ2-7; tentatively, D is TRBD2 (6 bases). The CDR3 is 13 residues long. The V gene lost 5 bases and the J gene lost 6 bases, with 14 bases spanning the gap. Looked up from germline, CDR1 is SEHNR and CDR2 is FQNEAQ (reference sequence). The CDR3 spells CASSGDSLGEQYF. Written as DNA, the CDR3 is TGTGCCAGCAGCGGGGACTCCCTGGGCGAGCAGTACTTC.

The gene calls are TRBV5-1 and TRBJ1-5; the D gene is possibly TRBD1 (6 bases). The germline gives CDR1 SGHRS, CDR2 YFSETQ. CDR3 length: 15 residues. The germline V and J ends were trimmed by 0 bases and 4 bases, with 11 bases remaining between them. CDR3 DNA sequence: TGCGCCAGCAGCTTGGAGACAGGCCGTAATCAGCCCCAGCATTTT. It specifies CASSLETGRNQPQHF. Full variable domain (remainder filled in from reference TRBV5-1 and TRBJ1-5): KAGVTQTPRYLIKTRGQQVTLSCSPISGHRSVSWYQQTPGQGLQFLFEYFSETQRNKGNFPGRFSGRQFSNSRSEMNVSTLELGDSALYLCASSLETGRNQPQHFGDGTRLSIL.

This clone was seen a few times. This rearrangement joins TRBV13 to TRBJ1-6, with 8 bases identical to TRBD1. This CDR3 spans 15 amino acids. Germline V gene sequence: CDR1 PRHDT, CDR2 FYEKMQ (reference sequence). With V trimmed by 4 bases and J by 10 bases, 9 bases remained unmatched. The CDR3 reads CASSSGTGHRSPLHF. Here the CDR3 DNA reads TGTGCCAGCAGCTCCGGGACAGGTCATAGATCACCCCTCCACTTT.

This sequence joins TRBV7-2 and TRBJ2-1; TRBD1 matches at 7 bases. There are 14 residues in the CDR3. CDR1 and CDR2 from the germline V gene are SGHTA and FQGNSA. V trimming: 2 bases; J trimming: 7 bases; junction bases outside the gene matches: 5. CDR3 DNA: TGTGCCAGCAGCTTAATCGGACAGGTGAATGAGCAGTTCTTC. As protein: CASSLIGQVNEQFF.

The CDR3 nucleotides are TGTGCCAGCAGTCGCAGGGGCACTGAAGCTTTCTTT. It is translated as CASSRRGTEAFF. The gene calls are TRBV6-2 or TRBV6-3 and TRBJ1-1, with a tentative D call TRBD1 (6 bases). The CDR3 length is 12 residues. V lost 5 bases and J lost 4, with 8 bases in between. In germline, CDR1 is MNHEY, CDR2 SVGEGT.

The rearrangement links TRBV11-2 to TRBJ1-3, with D perhaps TRBD1 (6 bases). Germline assignment: CDR1 SGHAT and CDR2 FQNNGV. V gave up 5 bases and J gave up 2 bases, with 10 bases separating them. This CDR3 comprises 14 residues. The CDR3, as DNA: TGTGCCAGCAGCCGCAACAGGGCTGGAAACACCATATATTTT. This sequence encodes CASSRNRAGNTIYF.

The chain joins TRBV5-5 to TRBJ2-6; D is uncertain. The CDR3 length is 17 residues. The germline V gene has CDR1 SGHKS and CDR2 YYEKEE (reference sequence). V shed 0 bases and J shed 0 bases, with 10 bases lying between them. The DNA of the CDR3 is TGTGCCAGCAGCTTGGTTGCCCTGAACTCTGGGGCCAACGTCCTGACTTTC. Protein sequence: CASSLVALNSGANVLTF.

This clone was seen only a few times. The chain is built from TRBV24-1 and TRBJ1-2; D perhaps matches TRBD1 (6 bases). The CDR3 has 14 residues. The V end was cut by 1 base, the J end by 4 bases, with 9 bases between. The V gene's germline CDR1 is KGHDR and CDR2 SFDVKD. The CDR3 sequence is CATSDLGTSYGYTF. The CDR3 region has the DNA TGTGCCACCAGTGATTTAGGGACAAGCTATGGCTACACCTTC.

The rearrangement uses TRBV9 and TRBJ1-4; TRBD1 is a possible D gene (6 bases). V was trimmed by 0 bases and J by 0 bases, leaving 6 bases between them. CDR3 length: 15 residues. CDR1 and CDR2 (germline): SGDLS, YYNGEE. This CDR3 reads CASSVGQATNEKLFF. The CDR3 region has the DNA TGTGCCAGCAGCGTAGGACAGGCAACTAATGAAAAACTGTTTTTT. Variable domain in full (rest from reference TRBV9 and TRBJ1-4): DSGVTQTPKHLITATGQRVTLRCSPRSGDLSVYWYQQSLDQGLQFLIQYYNGEERAKGNILERFSAQQFPDLHSELNLSSLELGDSALYFCASSVGQATNEKLFFGSGTQLSVL.

Here the CDR3 reads CSVDRVNTEAFF. The CDR3 bases are TGCAGCGTTGACAGGGTGAACACTGAAGCTTTCTTT. This chain connects TRBV29-1 to TRBJ1-1, with D possibly matching TRBD1 (5 bases). V was pared by 3 bases and J by 0 bases, with 5 bases between. Germline V gene sequence: CDR1 SQVTM, CDR2 ANQGSEA. CDR3 size: 12 residues.

This clone appeared a single time. This chain links TRBV28 with TRBJ1-1; weak D call: TRBD1 (5 bases). Between the trimmed V and J ends, which lost 7 bases and 8 bases, there was a span of 20 bases. Looked up from germline, CDR1 is MDHEN and CDR2 is SYDVKM. The CDR3 has 14 amino acids. CDR3 sequence (DNA): TGTGCCAGCAACAAATACCTTGGCAGGGAGGAAGCTTTCTTT. Translated, it gives CASNKYLGREEAFF.